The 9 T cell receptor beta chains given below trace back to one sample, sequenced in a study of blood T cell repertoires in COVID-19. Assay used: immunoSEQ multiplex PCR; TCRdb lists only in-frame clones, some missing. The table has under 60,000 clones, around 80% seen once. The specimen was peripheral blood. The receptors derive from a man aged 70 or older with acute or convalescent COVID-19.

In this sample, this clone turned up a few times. This CDR3 is CSAGVEVDIQYF. In nucleotides, the CDR3 is TGCAGCGCGGGGGTCGAGGTAGACATTCAGTACTTC. The J gene is TRBJ2-4, the V gene TRBV29-1; D might be TRBD2 (6 bases). Deletions cut 7 bases from V and 8 bases from J, with 15 bases between. The CDR3 consists of 12 residues. In germline, CDR1 is SQVTM, CDR2 ANQGSEA.

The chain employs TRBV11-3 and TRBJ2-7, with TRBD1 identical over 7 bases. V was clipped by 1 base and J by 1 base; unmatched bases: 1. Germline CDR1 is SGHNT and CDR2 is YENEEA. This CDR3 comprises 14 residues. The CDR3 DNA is TGTGCCAGCAGCTTAGGGGACAGATCCTACGAGCAGTACTTC. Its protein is CASSLGDRSYEQYF.

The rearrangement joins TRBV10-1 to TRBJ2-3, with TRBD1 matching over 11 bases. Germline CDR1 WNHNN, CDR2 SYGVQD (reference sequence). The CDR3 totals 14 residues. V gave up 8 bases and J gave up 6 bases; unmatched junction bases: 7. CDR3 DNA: TGCGCCAGCGGCCGCGGGACAGGGGGGGATACGCAGTATTTT. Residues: CASGRGTGGDTQYF.

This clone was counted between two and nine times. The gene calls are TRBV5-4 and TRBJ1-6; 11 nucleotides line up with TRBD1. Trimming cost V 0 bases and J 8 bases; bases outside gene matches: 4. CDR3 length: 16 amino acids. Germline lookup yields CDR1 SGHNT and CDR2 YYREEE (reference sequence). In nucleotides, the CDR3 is TGTGCCAGCAGCTTGGATGGACAGGGGGCGTATTCACCCCTCCACTTT. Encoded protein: CASSLDGQGAYSPLHF.

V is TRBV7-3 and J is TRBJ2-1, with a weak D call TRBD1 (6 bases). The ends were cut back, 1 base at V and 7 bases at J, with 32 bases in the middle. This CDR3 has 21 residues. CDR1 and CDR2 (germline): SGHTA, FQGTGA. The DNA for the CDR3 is TGTGCCAGCAGCTTAAGTATTAAGTGGGACACCGAACTGGGCGACTTGAATGAGCAGTTCTTC. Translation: CASSLSIKWDTELGDLNEQFF.

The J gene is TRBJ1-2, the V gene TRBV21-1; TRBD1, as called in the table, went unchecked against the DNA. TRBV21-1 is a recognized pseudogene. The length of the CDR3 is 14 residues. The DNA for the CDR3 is TGTGCCAGCAGAAACACCGGGACAGACTATGGCTACACCTTC. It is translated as CASRNTGTDYGYTF.

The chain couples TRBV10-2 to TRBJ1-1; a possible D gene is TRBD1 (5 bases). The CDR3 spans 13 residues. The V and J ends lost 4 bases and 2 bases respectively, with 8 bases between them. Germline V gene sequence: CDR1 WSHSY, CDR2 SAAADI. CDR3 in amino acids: CASSGTRNTEAFF. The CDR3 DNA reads TGCGCCAGCAGTGGGACAAGAAACACTGAAGCTTTCTTT.

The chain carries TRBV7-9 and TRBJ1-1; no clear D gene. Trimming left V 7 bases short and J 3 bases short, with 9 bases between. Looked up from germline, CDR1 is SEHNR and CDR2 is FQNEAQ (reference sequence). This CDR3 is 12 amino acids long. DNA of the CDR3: TGTGCCAGCACGCTGTCGGACACTGAAGCTTTCTTT. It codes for CASTLSDTEAFF. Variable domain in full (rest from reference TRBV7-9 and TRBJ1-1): DTGVSQNPRHKITKRGQNVTFRCDPISEHNRLYWYRQTLGQGPEFLTYFQNEAQLEKSRLLSDRFSAERPKGSFSTLEIQRTEQGDSAMYLCASTLSDTEAFFGQGTRLTVV.

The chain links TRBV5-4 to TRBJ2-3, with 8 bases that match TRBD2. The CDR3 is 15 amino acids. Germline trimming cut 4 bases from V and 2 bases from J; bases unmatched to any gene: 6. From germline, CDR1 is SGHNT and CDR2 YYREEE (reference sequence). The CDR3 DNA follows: TGTGCCAGCAGCGGGGGACTAGGGACCACAGATACGCAGTATTTT. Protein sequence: CASSGGLGTTDTQYF.